This is a list of T cell receptor beta chains from one sample in a study of blood T cell repertoires in COVID-19. The assay was immunoSEQ multiplex PCR, and TCRdb's table has in-frame clones only and misses some. The data hold about 280,000 clones, with 70% to 90% observed a single time. Sequenced material: peripheral blood. Every receptor here comes from a man aged 45-65 years with active or convalescent COVID-19. Both conserved end residues are part of each CDR3. A D gene is named only where the DNA matches it firmly. Not every row has a clone size; where given, it reads once, few, many or a size class.

TRBJ1-2	TRBV5-4	NA	NA	TGTGCCAGCACCCGGGGTATCCTGGGGGGGAGTGACTATGGCTACACCTTC	CASTRGILGGSDYGYTF
TRBJ2-1	TRBV5-1	few	NA	TGCGCCAGCAGCTACGAACTAGGTGAGCAGTTCTTC	CASSYELGEQFF
TRBJ2-2	TRBV30	NA	TRBD2	TGTGCGGCGGGAGCCCCACCGGACACCGGGGAGCTGTTTTTT	CAAGAPPDTGELFF
TRBJ2-1	TRBV28	NA	NA	TGTGCCAGCAGGGACAGCGGAAGCTCCTACAATGAGCAGTTCTTC	CASRDSGSSYNEQFF
TRBJ1-2	TRBV6-5	NA	TRBD1	TGTGCCAGCAGTTATCGCCAAGGGGGCAACTATGGCTACACCTTC	CASSYRQGGNYGYTF
TRBJ1-5	TRBV2	NA	TRBD1	TGTGCCAGCAGTGGGGGACAGGGGGGTCAGCCCCAGCATTTT	CASSGGQGGQPQHF
TRBJ1-5	TRBV6-1	NA	NA	TGTGCCAGCAGTGAGGGACTGACGAACGATCAGCCCCAGCATTTT	CASSEGLTNDQPQHF
TRBJ1-1	TRBV5-1	NA	NA	TGCGCCAGCAACCTTGAACAGAGGAACACTGAAGCTTTCTTT	CASNLEQRNTEAFF
TRBJ1-6	TRBV19	NA	TRBD1	TGTGCCAGTACCGGGGACAGTTATAATTCACCCCTCCACTTT	CASTGDSYNSPLHF
TRBJ1-2	TRBV28	NA	TRBD1	TGTGCCAGCAGTTTCTTGGGGACAGGGGGCTACACCTTC	CASSFLGTGGYTF
TRBJ2-7	TRBV19	few	NA	TGTGCCAGTAGTAACACAGGGATCAACGAGCAGTACTTC	CASSNTGINEQYF
TRBJ1-4	TRBV28	NA	NA	TGTGCCAGCAGCTCCCCGCCGCGCTGGAGGGGTAGGGGTGAAAAACTGTTTTTT	CASSSPPRWRGRGEKLFF
TRBJ2-1	TRBV5-5	NA	NA	TGTGCCAGCAGCTTGGATGTTAGCCCTGCCTACAATGAGCAGTTCTTC	CASSLDVSPAYNEQFF
TRBJ2-3	TRBV24-1	NA	TRBD1	TGTGCCACTATGCCCTCGGGACAGGGGAGCACAGATACGCAGTATTTT	CATMPSGQGSTDTQYF
TRBJ2-1	TRBV19	NA	TRBD2	TGTGCCAGTAGTCTACAGACTAGCCCGTGGGTTTCCCATGAGCAGTTCTTC	CASSLQTSPWVSHEQFF
TRBJ1-4	TRBV28	NA	NA	TGTGCCAGCAGTCCCGGACGGCAGGGAAAACTGTTTTTT	CASSPGRQGKLFF
TRBJ2-4	TRBV7-3	NA	NA	TGTGCCAGCAGCCCAGGGCCAGAAAACATTCAGTACTTC	CASSPGPENIQYF
TRBJ2-7	TRBV11-2	few	TRBD2	TGTGCCAGCACCTGGGCAGGACTAGCGTCCTACGAGCAGTACTTC	CASTWAGLASYEQYF
TRBJ2-7	TRBV12-1	NA	NA	TGTGCCAGCAGCTTTTTTGGTCGGGGATGCGAGCAGTACTTC	CASSFFGRGCEQYF
TRBJ1-2	TRBV5-6	few	TRBD1	TGTGCCAGCAGCCAGGACAGGATGGGGGGCTACACCTTC	CASSQDRMGGYTF
TRBJ2-5	TRBV21-1	NA	NA	TGTGCCAGCAGTAAAGAGACTAGCGGGAGGCCTCAAGAGACCCAGTACTTC	CASSKETSGRPQETQYF
TRBJ2-1	TRBV7-9	NA	NA	TGTGCCAGCAGCCGCCTCGGGGACTCCTGGAGCTCCTACAATGAGCAGTTCTTC	CASSRLGDSWSSYNEQFF
TRBJ2-5	TRBV7-9	NA	NA	TGTGCCAGCAGCTCCCACGGGGGTCCGAAGGAGACCCAGTACTTC	CASSSHGGPKETQYF
TRBJ2-5	TRBV5-6	few	NA	TGTGCCAGCAGCCCCGGGAGATGGGGTCAAGAGACCCAGTACTTC	CASSPGRWGQETQYF
TRBJ1-4	TRBV3-1/TRBV3-2	few	NA	TGTGCCAGCGGCCATGCGCAAAAACTGTTTTTT	CASGHAQKLFF
TRBJ1-2	TRBV3-1/TRBV3-2	NA	TRBD1	TGTGCCAGCAGCCAAGGGACAGGGGGAAAATATGGCTACACCTTC	CASSQGTGGKYGYTF
TRBJ2-1	TRBV7-2	NA	TRBD2	TGTGCCAGCAGCAGTAGCGGGTACTACAATGAGCAGTTCTTC	CASSSSGYYNEQFF
TRBJ1-2	TRBV6-6	NA	NA	TGTGCCAGCAGTGGCGACGGCGGGGGGTCGTTCACCTTC	CASSGDGGGSFTF
TRBJ2-5	TRBV7-2	NA	NA	TGTGCCAGCAGCTTCACTCTGGGCAGGGGGGAAGAGACCCAGTACTTC	CASSFTLGRGEETQYF
TRBJ1-1	TRBV7-2	NA	NA	TGTGCCAGCACCCCAACAGTATCCCAAGAAGCTTTCTTT	CASTPTVSQEAFF
TRBJ1-6	TRBV6-5	few	NA	TGTGCCAGCAGGACAGTAACGAATTCACCCCTCCACTTT	CASRTVTNSPLHF
TRBJ2-2	TRBV7-7	NA	NA	TGTGCCAGCAGCCCCCAGGGGACCGGGGAGCTGTTTTTT	CASSPQGTGELFF
TRBJ1-1	TRBV6-5	few	NA	TGTGCCAGCAGTCCAGGCCCAGGGACTTACTCTTTCTTT	CASSPGPGTYSFF
TRBJ2-3	TRBV13	NA	TRBD1	TGTGCCAGCAGCATCGGACAGGTCACAGATACGCAGTATTTT	CASSIGQVTDTQYF
TRBJ2-5	TRBV5-1	once	TRBD2	TGCGCCAGCAGTCGAGCGGGACAAGAGACCCAGTACTTC	CASSRAGQETQYF
TRBJ1-2	TRBV29-1	NA	NA	TGCAGCGTTAAACAGGACTATGGCTACACCTTC	CSVKQDYGYTF
TRBJ2-1	TRBV6-2/TRBV6-3	NA	NA	TGTGCCAGCAGTAACCGGCGAGTAGAGGAGTTCTTC	CASSNRRVEEFF
TRBJ1-5	TRBV4-1	once	NA	TGCGCCAGCAGCATTACAGAGAATAGCAATCAGCCCCAGCATTTT	CASSITENSNQPQHF
TRBJ1-2	TRBV7-9	NA	TRBD1	TGTGCCAGCAGCCGGGACAGCAACTATGGCTACACCTTC	CASSRDSNYGYTF
TRBJ1-1	TRBV2	NA	NA	TGTGCCAGCAGTGTAGGACATTCGAACACTGAAGCTTTCTTT	CASSVGHSNTEAFF
TRBJ2-1	TRBV6-1	NA	TRBD2	TGTGCCAGCAGTGAAAGAAGCGGGACCTACAATGAGCAGTTCTTC	CASSERSGTYNEQFF
TRBJ2-1	TRBV2	once	NA	TGTGCCAGCAAGAAAAAGCGGGTAAACGACGACAATGAGCAGTTCTTC	CASKKKRVNDDNEQFF
TRBJ2-5	TRBV5-5	NA	NA	TGTGCCAGCAGCTTGGAAGTCGGGACACAAGAGACCCAGTACTTC	CASSLEVGTQETQYF
TRBJ2-2	TRBV19	NA	TRBD2	TGTGCCAGTATTAAGGGGACTAGCGGGGCCGGGGAGCTGTTTTTT	CASIKGTSGAGELFF
TRBJ2-7	TRBV23-1	NA	NA	TGCGCCAGCAGTCCCTTGAACACCAGCTCCTACGAGCAGTACTTC	CASSPLNTSSYEQYF
TRBJ2-4	TRBV15	NA	NA	TGTGCCACCAGCAGAGGTGGCTTAGCCAAAAACATTCAGTACTTC	CATSRGGLAKNIQYF
TRBJ1-5	TRBV12-3/TRBV12-4	NA	NA	TGTGCCAGCAGTTCAAATAGCAATCAGCCCCAGCATTTT	CASSSNSNQPQHF
TRBJ2-1	TRBV6-4	NA	TRBD2	TGTGCCAGCAGTGACTCGGGGGGACTAAGAAACAATGAGCAGTTCTTC	CASSDSGGLRNNEQFF
TRBJ2-7	TRBV18	NA	NA	TGTGCCAGCTCACTTGCGGGTACCTACGAGCAGTACTTC	CASSLAGTYEQYF
TRBJ1-5	TRBV20-1	many	NA	TGCAGTGCTAGTCCGGATTCGGGGAATCAGCCCCAGCATTTT	CSASPDSGNQPQHF
TRBJ1-1	TRBV15	NA	NA	TGTGCCACCAGCACAGGGGTGGTGGCTGAAGCTTTCTTT	CATSTGVVAEAFF
TRBJ1-4	TRBV2	NA	NA	TGTGCCAGCAGTGAATTTGGCGCACGAGGGGAAAAACTGTTTTTT	CASSEFGARGEKLFF
TRBJ2-3	TRBV7-2	NA	TRBD2	TGTGCCAGCAGCTTAGCGAGACCCGGACTAGCGGGAGGGCCGACAGATACGCAGTATTTT	CASSLARPGLAGGPTDTQYF
TRBJ1-2	TRBV7-9	NA	NA	TGTGCCAGCAGCCCCGGACAGTCCCCTGGCTACACCTTC	CASSPGQSPGYTF
TRBJ1-4	TRBV19	NA	TRBD1	TGTGCCAGTATCGACACCGGGACAGCTAATGAAAAACTGTTTTTT	CASIDTGTANEKLFF
TRBJ2-1	TRBV14	once	NA	TGTGCCAGCAGCCAAGAATTAGTGGGCCTTGCGTTCTTC	CASSQELVGLAFF
TRBJ2-3	TRBV19	NA	TRBD2	TGTGCCAGCCACCAACCAACCGGGACTAGCGGAGGGGGGGGCCCAGATACGCAGTATTTT	CASHQPTGTSGGGGPDTQYF
TRBJ1-2	TRBV28	few	TRBD1	TGTGCCAGCAGTCTTTCCCATGGACAGGGAGGAGGCTACACCTTC	CASSLSHGQGGGYTF